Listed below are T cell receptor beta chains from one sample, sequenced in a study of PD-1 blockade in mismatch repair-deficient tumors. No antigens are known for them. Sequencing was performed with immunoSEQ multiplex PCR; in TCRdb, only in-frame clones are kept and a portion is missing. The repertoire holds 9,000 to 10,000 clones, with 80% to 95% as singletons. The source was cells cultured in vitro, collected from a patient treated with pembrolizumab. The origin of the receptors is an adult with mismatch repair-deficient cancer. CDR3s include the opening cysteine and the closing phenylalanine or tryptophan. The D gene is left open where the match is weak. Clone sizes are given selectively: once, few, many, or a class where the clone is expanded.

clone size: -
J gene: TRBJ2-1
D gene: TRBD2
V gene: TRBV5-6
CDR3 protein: CASSLTGGPSSYNEQFF
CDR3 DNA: TGTGCCAGCAGCTTGACGGGAGGTCCTTCCTCCTACAATGAGCAGTTCTTC

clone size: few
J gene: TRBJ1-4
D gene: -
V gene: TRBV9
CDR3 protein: CASSPHGNEKLFF
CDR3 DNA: TGTGCCAGCAGCCCCCACGGTAATGAAAAACTGTTTTTT

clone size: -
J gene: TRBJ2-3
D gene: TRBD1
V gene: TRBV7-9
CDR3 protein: CASSDRGADTQYF
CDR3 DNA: TGTGCCAGCAGCGACAGGGGCGCAGATACGCAGTATTTT

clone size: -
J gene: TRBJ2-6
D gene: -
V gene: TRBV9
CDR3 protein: CASSQGFSGANVLTF
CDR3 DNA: TGTGCCTCATCGCAGGGGTTCTCTGGGGCCAACGTCCTGACTTTC

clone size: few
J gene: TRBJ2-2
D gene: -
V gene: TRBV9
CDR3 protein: CASSAPAGNTGELFF
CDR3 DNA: TGTGCCAGCAGCGCCCCAGCGGGGAACACCGGGGAGCTGTTTTTT

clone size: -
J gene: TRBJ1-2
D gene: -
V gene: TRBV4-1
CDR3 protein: CASSQVRQEHYTF
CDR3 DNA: TGCGCCAGCAGCCAAGTTCGACAGGAGCACTACACCTTC

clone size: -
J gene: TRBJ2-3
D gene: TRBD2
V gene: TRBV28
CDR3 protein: CASSLETTGGLYADTQYF
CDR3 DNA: TGTGCCAGCAGCTTAGAGACCACCGGGGGGTTATATGCAGATACGCAGTATTTT

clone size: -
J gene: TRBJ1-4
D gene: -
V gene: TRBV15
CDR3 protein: CATSRGGGGTTYNEKLFF
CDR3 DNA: TGTGCCACCAGCAGAGGTGGGGGGGGGACGACCTATAATGAAAAACTGTTTTTT

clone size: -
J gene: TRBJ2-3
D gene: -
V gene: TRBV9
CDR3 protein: CASSDTTGTGTDTQYF
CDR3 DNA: TGTGCCAGCAGCGACACCACAGGGACGGGGACAGATACGCAGTATTTT

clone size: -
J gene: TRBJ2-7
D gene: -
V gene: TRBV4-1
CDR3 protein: CASSQETSSSGQRSSYEQYF
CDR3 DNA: TGCGCCAGCAGCCAAGAAACCTCCTCTAGCGGACAGCGGAGCTCCTACGAGCAGTACTTC

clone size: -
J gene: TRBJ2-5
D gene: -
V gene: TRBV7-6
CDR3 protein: CASSSHHGQETQYF
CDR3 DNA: TGTGCCAGCAGCTCCCACCACGGTCAAGAGACCCAGTACTTC

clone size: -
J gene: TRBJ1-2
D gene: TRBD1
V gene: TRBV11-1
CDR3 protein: CASSLNPGQGSYGYTF
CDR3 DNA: TGTGCCAGCAGCTTAAATCCGGGACAGGGTTCCTATGGCTACACCTTC

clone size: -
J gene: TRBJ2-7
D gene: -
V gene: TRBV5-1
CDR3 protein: CASSLLDSTYEQYF
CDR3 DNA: TGCGCCAGCAGCTTGTTGGACAGTACCTACGAGCAGTACTTC

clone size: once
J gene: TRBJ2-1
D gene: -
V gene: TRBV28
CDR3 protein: CASRPPGQQFF
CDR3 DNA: TGTGCCAGCAGGCCCCCCGGACAGCAGTTCTTC

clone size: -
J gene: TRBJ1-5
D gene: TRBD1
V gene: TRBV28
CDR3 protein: CASWDSSNQPQHF
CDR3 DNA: TGTGCCAGCTGGGACAGTAGCAATCAGCCCCAGCATTTT

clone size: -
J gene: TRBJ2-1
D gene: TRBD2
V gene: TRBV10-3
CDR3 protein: CAISELGTSGFYNEQFF
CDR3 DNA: TGTGCCATCAGTGAACTGGGGACTAGCGGTTTCTACAATGAGCAGTTCTTC

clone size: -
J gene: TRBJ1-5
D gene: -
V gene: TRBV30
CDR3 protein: CAWSEPGQPQHF
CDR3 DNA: TGTGCCTGGAGTGAGCCAGGTCAGCCCCAGCATTTT

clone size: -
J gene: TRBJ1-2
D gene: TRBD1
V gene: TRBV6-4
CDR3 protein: CASRQQGAFGYGYTF
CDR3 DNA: TGTGCCAGCAGACAACAGGGGGCTTTTGGGTATGGCTACACCTTC

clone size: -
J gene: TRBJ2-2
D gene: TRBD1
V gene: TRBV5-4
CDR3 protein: CASSSGQGVAGELFF
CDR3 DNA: TGTGCCAGCAGCTCGGGACAGGGGGTCGCCGGGGAGCTGTTTTTT

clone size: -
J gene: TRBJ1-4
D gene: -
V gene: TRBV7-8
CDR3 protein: CASSSQGRAATNEKLFF
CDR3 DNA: TGTGCCAGCAGCTCCCAGGGGAGGGCTGCAACTAATGAAAAACTGTTTTTT

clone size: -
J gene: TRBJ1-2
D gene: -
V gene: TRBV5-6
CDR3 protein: CASSLGPGDSYGYTF
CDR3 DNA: TGTGCCAGCAGCTTGGGACCAGGGGATTCGTATGGCTACACCTTC

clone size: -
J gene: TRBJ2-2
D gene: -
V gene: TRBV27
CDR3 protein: CASSLKRVSPLMNTGELFF
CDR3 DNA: TGTGCCAGCAGTTTAAAACGGGTGTCCCCTTTAATGAACACCGGGGAGCTGTTTTTT

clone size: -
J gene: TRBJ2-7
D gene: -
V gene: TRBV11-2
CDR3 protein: CASSFTGASYEQYF
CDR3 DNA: TGTGCCAGCAGCTTCACAGGAGCTTCCTACGAGCAGTACTTC

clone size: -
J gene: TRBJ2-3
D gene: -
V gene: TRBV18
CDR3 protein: CASSPQIGWDTQYF
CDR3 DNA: TGTGCCAGCTCACCACAAATAGGGTGGGATACGCAGTATTTT

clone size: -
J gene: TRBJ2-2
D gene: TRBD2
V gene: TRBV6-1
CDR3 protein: CASSGLAGDTGELFF
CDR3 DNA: TGTGCCAGCAGTGGACTAGCGGGAGACACCGGGGAGCTGTTTTTT

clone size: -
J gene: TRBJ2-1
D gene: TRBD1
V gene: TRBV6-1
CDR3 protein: CASSEATRGTGVVF
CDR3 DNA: TGTGCCAGCAGTGAAGCTACTAGGGGAACAGGGGTGGTCTTC

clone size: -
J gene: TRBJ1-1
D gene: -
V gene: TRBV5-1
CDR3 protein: CASSLVLGNTEAFF
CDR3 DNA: TGCGCCAGCAGCTTGGTCTTGGGGAACACTGAAGCTTTCTTT

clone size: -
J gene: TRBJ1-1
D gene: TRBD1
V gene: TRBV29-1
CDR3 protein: CSVDPGQGWTEAFF
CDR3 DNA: TGCAGCGTTGATCCGGGACAGGGGTGGACTGAAGCTTTCTTT

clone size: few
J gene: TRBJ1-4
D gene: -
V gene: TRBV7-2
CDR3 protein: CASSSFPQSRHEKLFF
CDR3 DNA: TGTGCCAGCAGCTCCTTTCCCCAATCTAGGCATGAAAAACTGTTTTTT

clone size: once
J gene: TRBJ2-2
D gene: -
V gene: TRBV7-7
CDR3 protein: CASRGGLDTGELFF
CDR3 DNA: TGTGCTAGCAGGGGTGGACTTGACACCGGGGAGCTGTTTTTT

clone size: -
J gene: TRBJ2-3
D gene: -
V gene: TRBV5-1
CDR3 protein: CASSLSSTDTQYF
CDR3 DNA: TGTGCCAGCAGCTTGAGCAGCACAGATACGCAGTATTTT

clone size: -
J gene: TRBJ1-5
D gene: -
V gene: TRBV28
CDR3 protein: CASSPLTASNQPQHF
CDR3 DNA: TGTGCCAGCAGCCCCTTGACCGCTAGCAATCAGCCCCAGCATTTT

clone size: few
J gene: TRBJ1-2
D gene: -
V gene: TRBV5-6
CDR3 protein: CASSLAYGKGNYGYTF
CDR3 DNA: TGTGCCAGCAGCTTGGCCTACGGAAAGGGGAACTATGGCTACACCTTC

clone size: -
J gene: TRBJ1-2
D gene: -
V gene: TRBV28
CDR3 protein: CASSKPRGGDGYTF
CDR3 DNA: TGTGCCAGCAGCAAGCCAAGGGGAGGTGATGGCTACACCTTC

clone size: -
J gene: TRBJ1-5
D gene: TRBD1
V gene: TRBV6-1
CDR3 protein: CAIGQGGNQPQHF
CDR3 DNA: TGTGCCATTGGACAGGGAGGCAATCAGCCCCAGCATTTT

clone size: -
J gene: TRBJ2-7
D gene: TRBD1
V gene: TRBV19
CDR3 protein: CASSIRQGSSYEQYF
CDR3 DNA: TGTGCCAGTAGTATAAGACAGGGGAGCTCCTACGAGCAGTACTTC

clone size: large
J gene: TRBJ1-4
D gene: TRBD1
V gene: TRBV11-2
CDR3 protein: CASSLHVDRGWEKLFF
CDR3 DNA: TGTGCCAGCAGCTTACACGTCGACAGGGGATGGGAAAAACTGTTTTTT

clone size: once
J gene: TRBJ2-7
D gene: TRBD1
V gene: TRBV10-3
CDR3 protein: CAISSDRELFHEQYF
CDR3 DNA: TGTGCCATCAGTTCGGACAGGGAATTATTCCACGAGCAGTACTTC

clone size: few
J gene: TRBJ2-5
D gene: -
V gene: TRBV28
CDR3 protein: CASKPGVYQETQYF
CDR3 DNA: TGTGCCAGCAAACCGGGGGTGTACCAAGAGACCCAGTACTTC

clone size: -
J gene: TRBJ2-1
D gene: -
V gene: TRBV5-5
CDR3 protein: CASSLAAFSYNEQFF
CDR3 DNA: TGTGCCAGCAGCTTGGCGGCGTTCTCCTACAATGAGCAGTTCTTC

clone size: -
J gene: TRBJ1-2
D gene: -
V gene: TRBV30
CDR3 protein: CAWSVRQNYGYTF
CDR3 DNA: TGTGCCTGGAGTGTGAGGCAAAACTATGGCTACACCTTC

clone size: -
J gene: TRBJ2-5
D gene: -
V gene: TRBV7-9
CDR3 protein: CASSSVVGLETQYF
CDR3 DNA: TGTGCCAGCAGCTCCGTGGTGGGTCTCGAGACCCAGTACTTC

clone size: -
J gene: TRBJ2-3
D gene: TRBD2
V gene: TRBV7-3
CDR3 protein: CATRDYRITDTQYF
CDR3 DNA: TGTGCCACCCGGGACTATCGAATCACAGATACGCAGTATTTT

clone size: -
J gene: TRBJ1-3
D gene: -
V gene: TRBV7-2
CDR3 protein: CASTLGPSRSGNTIYF
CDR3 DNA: TGTGCCAGCACCCTAGGGCCCTCCCGCTCTGGAAACACCATATATTTT

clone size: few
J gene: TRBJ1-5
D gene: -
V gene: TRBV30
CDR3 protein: CAWSAGTISNQPQHF
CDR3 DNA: TGTGCCTGGAGTGCCGGGACAATTAGCAATCAGCCCCAGCATTTT

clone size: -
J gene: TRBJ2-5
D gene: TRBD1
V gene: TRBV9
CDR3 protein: CASSVAGTGRETQYF
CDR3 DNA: TGTGCCAGCAGCGTAGCTGGGACAGGAAGAGAGACCCAGTACTTC

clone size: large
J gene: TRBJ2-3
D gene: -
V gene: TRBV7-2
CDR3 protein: CASSHGNTQYF
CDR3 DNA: TGTGCCAGCTCCCACGGAAATACGCAGTATTTT

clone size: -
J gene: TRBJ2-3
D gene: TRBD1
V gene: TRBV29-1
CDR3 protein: CSVEDLISIQQGLDTQYF
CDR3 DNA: TGCAGCGTTGAAGACCTAATCTCTATACAACAGGGGTTAGATACGCAGTATTTT

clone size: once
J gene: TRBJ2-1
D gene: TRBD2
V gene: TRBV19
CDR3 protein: CASSWTSLGDDEQFF
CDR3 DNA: TGTGCCAGTAGTTGGACTAGCCTGGGGGACGATGAGCAGTTCTTC

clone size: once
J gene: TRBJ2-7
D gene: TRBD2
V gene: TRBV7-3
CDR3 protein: CASSLTEGLAPYEQYF
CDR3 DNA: TGTGCCAGCAGCTTAACGGAGGGACTAGCTCCGTACGAGCAGTACTTC

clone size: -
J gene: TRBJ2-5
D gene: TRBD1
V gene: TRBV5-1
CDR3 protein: CASSLQETGVRRTQYF
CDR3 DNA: TGCGCCAGCAGCTTACAGGAAACAGGGGTCCGGAGGACCCAGTACTTC

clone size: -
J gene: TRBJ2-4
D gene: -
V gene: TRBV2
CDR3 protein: CASSEETGLAKNIQYF
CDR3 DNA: TGTGCCAGCAGTGAAGAGACGGGACTAGCCAAAAACATTCAGTACTTC

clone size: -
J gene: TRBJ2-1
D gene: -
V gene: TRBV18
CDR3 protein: CASSPPTGTGRVNEQFF
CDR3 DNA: TGTGCCAGCTCACCACCGACCGGGACTGGAAGAGTCAATGAGCAGTTCTTC

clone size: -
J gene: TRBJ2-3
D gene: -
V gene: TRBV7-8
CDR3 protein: CASSSGPQEDTQYF
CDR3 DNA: TGTGCCAGCAGCTCGGGCCCTCAGGAGGATACGCAGTATTTT

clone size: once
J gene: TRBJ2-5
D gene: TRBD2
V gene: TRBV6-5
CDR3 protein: CASSLSSGQTQETQYF
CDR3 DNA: TGTGCCAGCAGTTTGAGTAGCGGGCAAACTCAAGAGACCCAGTACTTC

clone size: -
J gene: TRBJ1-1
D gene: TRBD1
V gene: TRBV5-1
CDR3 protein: CASSLAAGGAGTEAFF
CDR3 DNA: TGCGCCAGCAGCTTGGCGGCAGGGGGCGCGGGCACTGAAGCTTTCTTT

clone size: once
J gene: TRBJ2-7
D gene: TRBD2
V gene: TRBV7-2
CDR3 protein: CASRTGLAAYEQYF
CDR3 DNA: TGTGCCAGCAGGACGGGACTAGCGGCCTACGAGCAGTACTTC

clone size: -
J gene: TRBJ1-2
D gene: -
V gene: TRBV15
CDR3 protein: CATSFYLYGYTF
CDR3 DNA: TGTGCCACCAGCTTCTACCTCTATGGCTACACCTTC

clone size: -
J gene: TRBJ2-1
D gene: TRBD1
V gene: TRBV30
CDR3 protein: CAWRSQQGIMGEQFF
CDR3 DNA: TGTGCCTGGAGGTCGCAACAGGGGATCATGGGTGAGCAGTTCTTC